This is a list of T cell receptor beta chains from one sample in a study of shared clonotypes between healthy human individuals. Profiled with immunoSEQ multiplex PCR; TCRdb holds only in-frame clones, not every one. The data hold about 600,000 clones, with less than 97% observed a single time. The sequenced material came from naive CD8+ T cells sorted from blood. Source of these receptors: a woman in her 30s in good health. CDR3s leave out the opening cysteine and the closing phenylalanine or tryptophan.

v_call cdr3_aa
TRBV10-3 AISESSVPYEQY
TRBV5-1 ASSLIGNEQY
TRBV9 ASSVSPSGYNEQF
TRBV11-3 ASSLASSLETQY
TRBV28 ASSPLAGVPDTQY
TRBV5-1 ASSSIPGQGGGYEQY
TRBV7-2 ASSFGGAGYEQY
TRBV28 ASSPPSVSGNTIY
TRBV2 ASSEALLSQPQH
TRBV28 ASSPARGRANTEAF
TRBV19 ASSMASGSWAGELF
TRBV5-6 ASSPPGAGGPYSYEQY
TRBV27 ASSWDFSYEQY
TRBV27 ASSGTSAYEQY
TRBV4-1 ASSQDPAGGYEQY
TRBV28 ASSPFSGTGDYSNQPQH
TRBV7-6 ASSLKVEDTEAF
TRBV21-1 ASSKRGNPFANTGELF
TRBV29-1 SAVEGGELF
TRBV6-5 ASSYLGQQETQY
TRBV7-9 ASVWVGTEAF
TRBV9 ASSVDGPYEQY
TRBV13 ASSPGGVGKNTEAF
TRBV5-1 ASSLRPGETQY
TRBV28 ASSSSGVGRDIQY
TRBV10-3 AIRAGTGWLETQY
TRBV13 ASSSQLAGWPSYNEQF
TRBV9 ASSVGGDGIYGYT
TRBV15 ATSSWTSETRQY
TRBV9 ASSFIAGGLTDTQY
TRBV5-1 ASSRTGVGYT
TRBV4-1 ASSPRAGGEQY
TRBV2 ASSEGVGQGYEQY
TRBV19 ASDSGRSPVGQF
TRBV5-6 ASSSYNEQF
TRBV27 ASSIFSGTEAF
TRBV4-1 ASSQGVHGTSGRGTDTQY
TRBV6-1 ASRDTSSGNTIY
TRBV10-1 ASSGLAGDLETQY
TRBV6-1 ASSVFRDTEEDYGYT
TRBV29-1 SVETLSVDGYT
TRBV4-1 ASSQDPGNLDTQY
TRBV9 ASSVGGDKYEQY
TRBV27 ASRTGGTEAF
TRBV6-1 ASRENNEQF
TRBV11-2 AAREGRTDTQY
TRBV27 ASSLGGIAYEQY
TRBV9 ASSVEAYGGETQY
TRBV7-8 ASSLYTEGEETQY
TRBV5-1 ASSSTRTGSNTEAF
TRBV5-1 ASSYKWEGHEQY
TRBV28 ASRRGHMNTEAF
TRBV28 ASTSLRVYEQY
TRBV2 ASRANEAF
TRBV5-1 ASSYGAGPFATNEKLF
TRBV19 ASSIVNTGELF
TRBV5-1 ASSLREKDEQF
TRBV6-5 ASSSDRSSYNEQF